A selection of T cell receptor beta chains follows, all from one sample in a study of cytomegalovirus exposure and HLA in healthy donors. The protocol was immunoSEQ multiplex PCR, while the TCRdb copy is restricted to in-frame clones and leaves out a portion. The profile shows about 150,000 clones, more than 75% of them singletons. The sample comprised PBMCs. Receptor source: a human donor in good health. The CDR3 runs from the conserved cysteine through the conserved F or W. A D gene is named only where the DNA matches it firmly. Some rows mark clone size as missing; the rest say once, few, many or name a class of expanded clone.

abundance	j_gene	v_gene	d_gene	CDR3aa	CDR3nt
NA	TRBJ2-2	TRBV28	NA	CASTSGTGELFF	TGTGCCAGCACCTCAGGGACCGGGGAGCTGTTTTTT
NA	TRBJ1-5	TRBV19	NA	CGTSGEPQHF	TGTGGAACGTCGGGTGAGCCCCAGCATTTT
NA	TRBJ2-1	TRBV19	NA	CASSILSAGDEQFF	TGTGCCAGTAGTATACTTAGCGCGGGCGATGAGCAGTTCTTC
NA	TRBJ2-3	TRBV5-5	TRBD2	CASSTGTSGWGDTQYF	TGTGCCAGCAGCACGGGGACTAGCGGGTGGGGAGATACGCAGTATTTT
NA	TRBJ2-7	TRBV6-1	NA	CATALVSYEQYF	TGTGCCACAGCCCTAGTTTCCTACGAGCAGTACTTC
NA	TRBJ2-4	TRBV6-1	TRBD2	CASSERLVAGAKNIQYF	TGTGCCAGCAGTGAAAGGCTGGTAGCGGGAGCCAAAAACATTCAGTACTTC
NA	TRBJ1-1	TRBV19	TRBD1	CASSIKGAWDTEAFF	TGTGCCAGTAGTATAAAGGGGGCGTGGGACACTGAAGCTTTCTTT
NA	TRBJ2-3	TRBV29-1	TRBD2	CSVGSGGAGRADTQYF	TGCAGCGTTGGAAGCGGGGGGGCCGGTCGAGCAGATACGCAGTATTTT
NA	TRBJ2-3	TRBV6-5	NA	CASREGRRADTQYF	TGTGCCAGCAGGGAGGGGCGTCGCGCAGATACGCAGTATTTT
NA	TRBJ1-2	TRBV4-1	NA	CASSQVDLDTGYTF	TGCGCCAGCAGCCAAGTTGACCTTGACACTGGCTACACCTTC
NA	TRBJ2-5	TRBV2	TRBD1	CASSILSTGIGETQYF	TGTGCCAGCAGCATACTTTCGACAGGGATCGGGGAGACCCAGTACTTC
NA	TRBJ1-1	TRBV6-5	NA	CASSYSSRNTEAFF	TGTGCCAGCAGTTACTCGTCTAGGAACACTGAAGCTTTCTTT
NA	TRBJ2-7	TRBV11-2	NA	CASSLGGRGGVSEQYF	TGTGCCAGCAGCTTAGGGGGCAGGGGTGGGGTGAGCGAGCAGTACTTC
NA	TRBJ2-7	TRBV27	NA	CASSLSGLPREQYF	TGTGCCAGCAGTTTATCGGGGCTTCCGAGGGAGCAGTACTTC
few	TRBJ2-7	TRBV5-1	TRBD2	CASSLQGGTSGYPPYEQYF	TGCGCCAGCAGCTTGCAGGGGGGGACTAGCGGGTATCCTCCCTACGAGCAGTACTTC
NA	TRBJ2-7	TRBV7-8	TRBD1	CASSSITGTASYEQYF	TGTGCCAGCAGCTCGATCACCGGGACAGCGTCCTACGAGCAGTACTTC
NA	TRBJ1-2	TRBV7-9	TRBD1	CASSADRASNYGYTF	TGTGCCAGCAGCGCGGACAGGGCCTCTAACTATGGCTACACCTTC
NA	TRBJ2-7	TRBV10-3	NA	CAISEFQNYEQYF	TGTGCCATCAGTGAGTTCCAAAACTACGAGCAGTACTTC
NA	TRBJ2-2	TRBV6-6	NA	CASKGGGHSTGELFF	TGTGCCAGCAAGGGTGGGGGACACTCGACCGGGGAGCTGTTTTTT
NA	TRBJ2-1	TRBV19	TRBD2	CASSSERGPTSYNEQFF	TGTGCCAGTAGTTCCGAGCGGGGTCCCACCTCCTACAATGAGCAGTTCTTC
NA	TRBJ2-4	TRBV4-2	TRBD2	CASSQGGREREAWF	TGTGCCAGCAGCCAAGGAGGGAGGGAACGGGAGGCCTGGTTC
NA	TRBJ1-2	TRBV5-1	NA	CASSLAARGYTF	TGCGCCAGCAGCTTGGCTGCCAGGGGCTACACCTTC
few	TRBJ1-1	TRBV6-1	TRBD1	CASSFYLTGGYEAFF	TGTGCCAGCAGTTTTTACCTGACAGGGGGCTATGAAGCTTTCTTT
NA	TRBJ1-5	TRBV27	NA	CASSWRLGQPQHF	TGTGCCAGCAGCTGGAGGCTGGGTCAGCCCCAGCATTTT
NA	TRBJ2-3	TRBV20-1	NA	CSVYTDTQYF	TGCAGTGTATACACAGATACGCAGTATTTT
NA	TRBJ2-5	TRBV5-1	TRBD1	CARGGQGGLGTQYF	TGCGCCAGAGGGGGACAGGGTGGACTAGGTACCCAGTACTTC
few	TRBJ2-7	TRBV14	TRBD2	CASSQGIAGPVYEQYF	TGTGCCAGCAGCCAGGGAATAGCGGGACCAGTTTACGAGCAGTACTTC
NA	TRBJ2-3	TRBV9	TRBD2	CASSVVSASGRIDTQYF	TGTGCCAGCAGCGTAGTATCGGCTAGCGGGAGGATAGATACGCAGTATTTT
NA	TRBJ1-2	TRBV4-3	NA	CASSQAGDYGYPF	TGCGCCAGCAGCCAAGCAGGGGACTATGGCTACCCCTTC
NA	TRBJ1-5	TRBV20-1	NA	CSAQNQPQHF	TGCAGTGCTCAGAATCAGCCCCAGCATTTT
NA	TRBJ2-1	TRBV7-2	TRBD1	CASSLEQGRPYNEQFF	TGTGCCAGCAGCTTAGAACAGGGGAGACCCTACAATGAGCAGTTCTTC
NA	TRBJ2-1	TRBV2	TRBD2	CASSQTRGGHNEQFF	TGTGCCAGCAGCCAAACCCGGGGGGGCCACAATGAGCAGTTCTTC
NA	TRBJ2-1	TRBV5-1	NA	CASSFGDSLNEQFF	TGCGCCAGCAGCTTTGGGGACTCTCTCAATGAGCAGTTCTTC
few	TRBJ2-1	TRBV10-3	NA	CAIREGKGENEQFF	TGTGCCATCAGAGAAGGCAAGGGGGAGAATGAGCAGTTCTTC
NA	TRBJ1-2	TRBV19	NA	CASSLGGRGYGYTF	TGTGCCAGTAGTCTAGGTGGCAGAGGGTATGGCTACACCTTC
NA	TRBJ2-1	TRBV21-1	NA	CASSPQRRENNHSSYNEQFF	TGTGCCAGCAGCCCTCAGCGGCGGGAGAATAACCATAGCTCCTACAATGAGCAGTTCTTC
NA	TRBJ1-4	TRBV7-2	NA	CASSLRGGSPPEKLFF	TGTGCCAGCAGCTTAAGGGGAGGATCGCCTCCTGAAAAACTGTTTTTT
few	TRBJ1-1	TRBV27	NA	CASSFQGDTEAFF	TGTGCCAGCAGTTTCCAGGGCGACACTGAAGCTTTCTTT
NA	TRBJ2-2	TRBV5-6	TRBD1	CASSLPRAGGTGELFF	TGTGCCAGCAGCTTACCTCGAGCAGGGGGAACCGGGGAGCTGTTTTTT
once	TRBJ1-2	TRBV6-5	NA	CASSYARVGYGYTF	TGTGCCAGCAGTTACGCGAGGGTAGGCTACGGCTACACCTTC
NA	TRBJ2-3	TRBV10-3	TRBD1	CAISTDRGLQDTQYF	TGTGCCATCAGCACTGACAGGGGGCTTCAAGATACGCAGTATTTT
NA	TRBJ2-3	TRBV4-3	TRBD1	CASSSLPGQGEDTQYF	TGCGCCAGCAGCTCGCTCCCGGGACAGGGAGAGGATACGCAGTATTTT
NA	TRBJ2-1	TRBV4-3	NA	CASSQNRPSSYNEQFF	TGCGCCAGCAGCCAAAACAGGCCGAGCTCCTACAATGAGCAGTTCTTC
NA	TRBJ2-7	TRBV7-8	NA	CASSLGLSSGQFNYEQYF	TGTGCCAGCAGCTTGGGTTTATCCTCAGGGCAATTTAACTACGAGCAGTACTTC
NA	TRBJ2-5	TRBV28	TRBD2	CASSDRTSGQETQYF	TGTGCCAGCAGTGACCGGACTAGCGGCCAAGAGACCCAGTACTTC